The present TCR beta chain was sequenced within a study of T cells in Graves' hyperthyroidism and ophthalmopathy (dated by TCRdb to between 2019 and 2020). About the study as a whole: Peripheral blood samples were taken at initial diagnosis, before any treatment was given. A discovery cohort of about a hundred patients, roughly 40 with Graves' ophthalmopathy and about 60 with stable Graves' hyperthyroidism, was used to find distinguishing TCR V-J signatures. Prospective prediction of ophthalmopathy was tested in an independent validation cohort of 18 hyperthyroidism patients and 17 patients who later progressed to ophthalmopathy. The roughly 94 discovery patients were randomly divided into training and test sets at a 7:3 ratio. The study also compared thyroid tissue and blood T-cell repertoires from roughly 6 Graves' hyperthyroidism patients. Once sampling was done, hyperthyroidism patients were given methimazole at a starting dose of 30 mg daily, whereas ophthalmopathy patients were given high-dose intravenous methylprednisolone. According to the paper, TCR Vbeta CDR3 sequencing was carried out on 135 peripheral blood samples, which came from over 40 ophthalmopathy, about 75 hyperthyroidism and approximately 17 progressor patients.

General study outcomes and caveats: A 13 V-J signature model separated ophthalmopathy from stable hyperthyroidism, with 87.88% sensitivity and roughly 82% specificity in cross-validation and 80%/75% in testing. Blood samples also contained most of the expanded thyroid clonotypes (frequency above 0.001), which suggests that blood repertoires may reflect thyroid immune responses. During validation, the model predicted progression to ophthalmopathy a median of about 5.9 months ahead of onset, with more than 60% sensitivity and under 85% specificity. No statistical method was used to set the sample size in advance, and investigators knew the group allocation.

From the cysteine through the phenylalanine, the CDR3 covers 15 amino acids. CDR3 DNA only is kept here, 45 bases in frame from base 1. The CDR1 and CDR2 encoded by the germline V gene (reference sequence) are SEHNR and FQNEAQ. Compared with germline, V lacks 5 bases and J lacks 1 base; bases without a gene match: 2. TCR beta CDR3 regions were amplified from RNA transcripts. The TCR CDR3 was subjected to a first round of RT-PCR using the HTBI primer set and the Qiagen OneStep RT-PCR kit. Libraries were constructed in a second round of multiplex PCR, after which size selection and purification were performed. The libraries were sequenced on an Illumina HiSeq2000 using paired-end 100 bp reads. The authors' analysis ran thus. SOAPnuke was used to process the raw data, throwing out any read that contained adapters or uncalled bases, had a mean Phred below 15, or lacked an exact constant-primer or identifier match. COPE v1.2.5 was used to merge high-quality paired reads, and clonotypes were defined as unique nucleotide sequences. MiTCR v1.1 was used to align the clonotypes against IMGT TRBV, TRBD and TRBJ reference segments. Only V-J combinations with frequency above 0.0001, covering about 99% of repertoires, were analysed. The TCS score was defined as the ratio of F50 (clonal expansion) to E x V (chaos), calculated using BLOSUM62-based TCRdist between CDR3 peptides within each V-J. Welch's t-statistics and random forest reduced around 510 V-J features to 10 to 15, which were used in a naive Bayes classifier (R e1071). In TCRdb, the public reads were trimmed at Q25 with fastp and aligned with MiXCR, with productive beta chains retained. All rows with the same CDR3 protein become a single entry with the most common DNA and genes. What appears here as the V and J calls and clone size reflects TCRdb's work, not the paper's. The sample contains 250,000 to 300,000 distinct CDR3 sequences, roughly 19% of them found a single time. The ten most abundant clones make up approximately 37% of the sample.

Moderately to severely active disease, a Clinical Activity Score of at least 3, a NOSPECS grade of at least 4, and a duration under 3 months were present in ophthalmopathy patients. Patients with uncontrolled infections, other autoimmune diseases, pregnancy or lactation were excluded. Diagnoses relied on clinical symptoms, serum thyroxine and TRAb, thyroid ultrasound and orbital computed tomography. PBMCs were separated from 10 ml of fresh peripheral blood using Ficoll-Paque density gradient centrifugation. Total RNA was extracted using Trizol reagent, and RNA quality was assessed on an Agilent 2100 Bioanalyzer. Ten or more counts support this clonotype. What this receptor recognizes is not known. The sample holds no much larger clone one base away, and base qualities are not on file.

The sequence links TRBV7-9 to TRBJ2-2; the junction holds 9 bases that match TRBD1. Input material: blood. This TCR was sampled from a man aged 45-65 years with Graves' ophthalmopathy. The CDR3 region: CASSPGQGNTGELFF. The sequenced DNA: TGTGCCAGCAGCCCGGGACAGGGGAACACCGGGGAGCTGTTTTTT.